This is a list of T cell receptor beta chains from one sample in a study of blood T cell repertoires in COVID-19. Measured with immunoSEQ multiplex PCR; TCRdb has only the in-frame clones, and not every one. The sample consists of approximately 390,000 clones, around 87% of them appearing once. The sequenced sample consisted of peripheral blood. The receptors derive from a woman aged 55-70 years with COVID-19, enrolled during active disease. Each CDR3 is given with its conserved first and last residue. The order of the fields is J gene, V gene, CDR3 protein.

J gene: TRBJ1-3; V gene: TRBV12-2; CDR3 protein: CASREQAGNTIYF
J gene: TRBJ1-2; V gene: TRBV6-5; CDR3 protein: CASVARGSYGYTF
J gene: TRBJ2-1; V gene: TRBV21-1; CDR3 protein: CASSKDPRGNEQFF
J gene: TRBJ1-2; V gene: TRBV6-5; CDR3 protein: CASRTGQGGNYGYTF
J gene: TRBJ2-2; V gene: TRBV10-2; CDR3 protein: CASRLGTSGELFF
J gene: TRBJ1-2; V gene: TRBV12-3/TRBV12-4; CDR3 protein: CASSLGQPGGYTF
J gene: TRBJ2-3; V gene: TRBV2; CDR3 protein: CASSEDRTRGDTQYF
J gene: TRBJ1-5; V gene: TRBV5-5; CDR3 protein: CASSPWSGGQPQHF
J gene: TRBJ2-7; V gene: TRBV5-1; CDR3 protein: CARTKGQIGEQYF
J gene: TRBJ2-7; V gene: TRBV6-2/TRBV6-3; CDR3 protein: CASSYPGHGNEQYF
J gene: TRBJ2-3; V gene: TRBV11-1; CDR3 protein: CASSLTTGYADTQYF
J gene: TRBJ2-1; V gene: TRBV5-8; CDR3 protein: CASSSQTAADSDEQFF
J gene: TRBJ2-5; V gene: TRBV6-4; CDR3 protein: CASSVSRGETQYF
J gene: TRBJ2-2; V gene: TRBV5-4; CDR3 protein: CASSQQGTGGSGELFF
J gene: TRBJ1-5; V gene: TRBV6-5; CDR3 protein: CASRETRGNQPQHF
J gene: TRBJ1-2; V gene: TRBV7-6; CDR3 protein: CASSLGPQGSTYGYTF
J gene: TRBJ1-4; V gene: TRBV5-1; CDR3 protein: CASSVGQFATNEKLFF
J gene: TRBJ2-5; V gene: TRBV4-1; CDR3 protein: CASSSGLTGWETQYF
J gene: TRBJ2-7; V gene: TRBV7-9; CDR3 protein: CASSSRDSREQYF
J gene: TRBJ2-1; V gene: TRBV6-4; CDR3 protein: CASSDQYTLEQFF
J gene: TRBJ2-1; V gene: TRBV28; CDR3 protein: CASSSRSGGSYNEQFF
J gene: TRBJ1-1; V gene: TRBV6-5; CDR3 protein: CASSWSPGGGSRAFF
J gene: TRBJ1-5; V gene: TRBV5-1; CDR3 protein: CASSLGQGSNQPQHF
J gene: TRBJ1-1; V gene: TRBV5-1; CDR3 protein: CASSLRFGRENTEAFF
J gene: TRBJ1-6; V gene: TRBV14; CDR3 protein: CASSHNRDSPLHF
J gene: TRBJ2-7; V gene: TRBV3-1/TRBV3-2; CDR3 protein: CASSQVGGPGEQYF
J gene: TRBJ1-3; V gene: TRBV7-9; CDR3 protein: CASSARTGTGVGNTIYF
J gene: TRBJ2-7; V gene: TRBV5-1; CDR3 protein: CASSTDRGRIEQYF
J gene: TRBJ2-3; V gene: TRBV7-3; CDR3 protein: CASSLGTGSTDTQYF
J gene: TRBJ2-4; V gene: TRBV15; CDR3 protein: CATSRIRQGAKNIQYF
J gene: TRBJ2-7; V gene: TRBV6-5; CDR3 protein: CASSYGLWAGQYF
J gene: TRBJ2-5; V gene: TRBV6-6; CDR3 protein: CASTPAAPQETQYF
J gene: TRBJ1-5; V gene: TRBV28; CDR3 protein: CASSFTIHRDRGDQPQHF
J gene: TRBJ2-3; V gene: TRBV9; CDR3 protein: CASSPTGNTDTQYF
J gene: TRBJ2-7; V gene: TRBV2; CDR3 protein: CASKRNRGGNYEQYF
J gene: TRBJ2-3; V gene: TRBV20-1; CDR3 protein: CSARPRDTQYF
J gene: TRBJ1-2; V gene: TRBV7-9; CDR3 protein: CASSGQGIDGYTF
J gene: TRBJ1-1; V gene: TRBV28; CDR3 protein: CASRYRGQGGTEAFF
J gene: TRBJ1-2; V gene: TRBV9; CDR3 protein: CASSPDRAPYGYTF
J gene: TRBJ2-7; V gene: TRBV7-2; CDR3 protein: CASTSPMGAYEQYF
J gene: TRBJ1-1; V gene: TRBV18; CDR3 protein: CASSRPTGSNTEAFF
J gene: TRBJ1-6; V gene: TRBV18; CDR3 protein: CASSRRGTARNSPLHF
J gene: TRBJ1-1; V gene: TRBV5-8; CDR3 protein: CASSSFPEAFF